The rows below give T cell receptor beta chains drawn from one sample of a study of blood T cell repertoires in COVID-19. Sequenced by immunoSEQ multiplex PCR; TCRdb stores in-frame clones only, minus some. The sample yields about 120,000 clones, around nine tenths seen once. Sequencing input: peripheral blood. These TCRs come from a man aged 60-69 years with COVID-19, enrolled during active disease. The CDR3 runs from the conserved cysteine through the conserved F or W. A D gene is named only where the DNA matches it firmly. The size of a clone is reported for some rows only, either as once, few or many, or as a class for expanded clones.

clone_size,j_call,v_call,d_call,cdr3_nt,cdr3_aa
-,TRBJ2-2,TRBV2,TRBD1,TGTGCCAGCAGTGGACAGGGGAACACCGGGGAGCTGTTTTTT,CASSGQGNTGELFF
-,TRBJ2-1,TRBV27,-,TGTGCCAGCAGTTTTAGCAACTACAATGAGCAGTTCTTC,CASSFSNYNEQFF
-,TRBJ2-6,TRBV29-1,-,TGCAGCGTCGAGACAGATACCAACTCTGGGGCCAACGTCCTGACTTTC,CSVETDTNSGANVLTF
-,TRBJ2-3,TRBV11-3,-,TGTGCCAGCAGCTTAGGACCGGGTAGCACAGATACGCAGTATTTT,CASSLGPGSTDTQYF
-,TRBJ1-3,TRBV7-9,TRBD1,TGTGCCAGCAGCTCATCAGGGGGTGGAAACACCATATATTTT,CASSSSGGGNTIYF
-,TRBJ2-6,TRBV10-1,-,TGCGCCAGCAGCCCAGCAACGGGACAAGGAGCTACTGGGGCCAACGTCCTGACTTTC,CASSPATGQGATGANVLTF
-,TRBJ2-4,TRBV4-3,-,TGCGCCAGCAGCCAAGATCAGGGCACCTTGGGAAACATTCAGTACTTC,CASSQDQGTLGNIQYF
-,TRBJ2-7,TRBV2,TRBD1,TGTGCCAGCAGTAACCGGGACAGGGGAGTCGACGAGCAGTACTTC,CASSNRDRGVDEQYF
-,TRBJ2-7,TRBV14,TRBD2,TGTGCCAGCAGCCAAGATAGCCTAGCGGGCTACGAGCAGTACTTC,CASSQDSLAGYEQYF
few,TRBJ2-7,TRBV6-5,TRBD1,TGTGCCAGCACTGGACAGGGGGCGCGTAGAGAGCAGTACTTC,CASTGQGARREQYF
-,TRBJ2-7,TRBV3-1/TRBV3-2,TRBD1,TGTGCCAGCAGTCAAGGGACAGTTTCCTACGAGCAGTACTTC,CASSQGTVSYEQYF
once,TRBJ2-5,TRBV7-2,-,TGTGCCAGCAGCTTATCCCTAGAAGAGACCCAGTACTTC,CASSLSLEETQYF
few,TRBJ1-6,TRBV5-1,TRBD1,TGCGCCAGCAGCTTACAGGGGAACCTAAATTCACCCCTCCACTTT,CASSLQGNLNSPLHF